A single sample is the source of the 29 T cell receptor beta chains below, sequenced in a study of type 1 regulatory T cells. TCRdb re-analysed the reads in MiXCR, keeping a single row per CDR3 protein. The repertoire consists of approximately 90,000 distinct CDR3 sequences, with roughly 28% occurring once and the leading ten covering 2% to 2.5%. What was sequenced was CD4+ T cells, either the whole sample or a sorted fraction (not recorded which). These receptors were taken from a human donor in good health.

This clonotype was found a few times. CDR3 protein: CATSRDMAGDGEQFF. The DNA for the CDR3 is TGTGCCACCAGCAGAGATATGGCGGGAGATGGTGAGCAGTTCTTC. This chain connects TRBV15 to TRBJ2-1; 7 bases line up with TRBD2. This CDR3 contains 15 residues. Germline CDR1 is LNHNV and CDR2 is YYDKDF (reference sequence). The trim removed 0 bases at V and 9 bases at J, leaving 8 bases unmatched.

CDR3 sequence reads: CASSLLSGQQETQYF. The CDR3 DNA reads as TGTGCCAGCAGCTTACTAAGCGGGCAGCAAGAGACCCAGTACTTC. V is TRBV7-7 and J is TRBJ2-5, with D possibly matching TRBD2 (6 bases). The germline CDR1 and CDR2 sequences are SSHAT and FNYEAQ (reference sequence). Trimming cost V 2 bases and J 2 bases, with 12 bases left between them. The CDR3 length is 15 residues.

This sequence joins TRBV20-1 and TRBJ2-3; possible D gene TRBD1, 6 bases. CDR3 size: 16 residues. The V end was cut by 1 base, the J end by 0 bases, with 14 bases between. Germline V gene lookup returns CDR1 DFQATT and CDR2 SNEGSKA (reference sequence). CDR3 bases: TGCAGTGCTAGAGGTTCCCGGGACACGAGCACAGATACGCAGTATTTT. Protein product: CSARGSRDTSTDTQYF.

The rearrangement links TRBV30 to TRBJ1-1; weak D call: TRBD1 (5 bases). In germline, CDR1 is GTSNPN, CDR2 SVGIG (reference sequence). CDR3 length: 15 residues. V shed 5 bases and J shed 3 bases, with 19 bases lying between them. The CDR3 reads CAWGDRKTVYTEAFF. CDR3 DNA: TGTGCCTGGGGTGACCGAAAGACAGTCTACACTGAAGCTTTCTTT.

The CDR3 loop reads CASTSGRVWNEQFF. In DNA, the CDR3 is TGTGCCAGTACTAGCGGGAGGGTTTGGAATGAGCAGTTCTTC. The chain recombines TRBV19 with TRBJ2-1; 12 nucleotides agree with TRBD2. After removal of 7 bases from V and 7 bases from J, the junction contained 5 bases not matched to a gene. There are 14 residues in the CDR3. Germline loops: CDR1 LNHDA, CDR2 SQIVND (reference sequence).

The V gene is TRBV12-3 or TRBV12-4, the J gene TRBJ2-6; D remains ambiguous. The CDR3 totals 16 residues. With 4 bases removed from V and 1 base from J, the gap between germline ends came to 11 bases. The DNA for the CDR3 is TGTGCCAGCAGTTCCTATGGGCCTTCTGGGGCCAACGTCCTGACTTTC. Protein sequence: CASSSYGPSGANVLTF.

The chain is built from TRBV2 and TRBJ2-7; 9 bases fit TRBD1. The CDR3 is made up of 14 amino acids. The germline V gene encodes CDR1 SNHLY and CDR2 FYNNEI. V shed 1 base and J 3 bases; nucleotides not matched to a gene: 1. The DNA of the CDR3 is TGTGCCAGCAGTGAAGGGGACAGGGTCTACGAGCAGTACTTC. Translating it yields CASSEGDRVYEQYF.

This clonotype appeared a few times. The rearrangement uses TRBV7-9 and TRBJ2-3, with 9 bases fitting TRBD2. V shed 5 bases, J shed 4 bases, and the junction held 13 bases outside the gene matches. The germline V gene encodes CDR1 SEHNR and CDR2 FQNEAQ (reference sequence). This CDR3 is built from 17 residues. CDR3 DNA: TGTGCCAGCAGCAAGCGAGAAGGACTAGCGTGGGCAGATACGCAGTATTTT. Its translation is CASSKREGLAWADTQYF.

This clonotype was picked up a small number of times. This chain connects TRBV9 to TRBJ2-1, with 7 nucleotides matching TRBD2. Germline V gene sequence: CDR1 SGDLS, CDR2 YYNGEE. Trimming removed 4 bases from V and 6 bases from J; junction bases left unmatched: 16. CDR3 length equals 17 residues. CDR3 sequence (DNA): TGTGCCAGCAGCCCTTTGGGAGGGAGGGCCCTATCCAATGAGCAGTTCTTC. Translation: CASSPLGGRALSNEQFF.

Ten or more counts support this clonotype. This sequence joins TRBV20-1 and TRBJ2-2; TRBD1 might be the D (6 bases). The CDR3 is 14 residues long. The V end was cut by 3 bases, the J end by 6 bases, with 14 bases between. CDR1 and CDR2 (germline): DFQATT, SNEGSKA (reference sequence). This chain's CDR3 is CSARDSKRAGELFF. CDR3 nucleotide sequence: TGCAGTGCTAGGGACAGCAAAAGAGCCGGGGAGCTGTTTTTT.

The rearrangement joins TRBV24-1 to TRBJ2-1; D remains ambiguous. CDR3 length: 13 residues. V gave up 1 base and J gave up 9 bases, with 9 bases separating them. CDR1 and CDR2 (germline): KGHDR, SFDVKD. CDR3 region: CATSDFSFSEQFF. In DNA form, the CDR3 reads TGTGCCACCAGTGATTTCTCGTTCTCTGAGCAGTTCTTC.

The chain combines TRBV29-1 with TRBJ2-2; D is unresolved. Trimming removed 6 bases at V and 1 base at J, with 9 bases between. Looked up from germline, CDR1 is SQVTM and CDR2 is ANQGSEA. The CDR3 totals 13 residues. The CDR3 DNA reads TGCAGCGTCTCGACGGGGAACACCGGGGAGCTGTTTTTT. Amino acid sequence: CSVSTGNTGELFF.

The chain is built from TRBV12-3 or TRBV12-4 and TRBJ2-3; maybe TRBD2 (6 bases). The CDR3 spans 14 residues. Between the trimmed V and J ends, which lost 4 bases and 4 bases, there was a span of 12 bases. The CDR3 reads CASSWGGKPDTQYF. CDR3 bases: TGTGCCAGCAGTTGGGGCGGGAAACCAGATACGCAGTATTTT.

The chain recombines TRBV3-1 with TRBJ2-5, with D possibly being TRBD2 (5 bases). Germline assignment: CDR1 LGHDT and CDR2 YNNKEL (reference sequence). The ends were cut back, 2 bases at V and 1 base at J, with 17 bases in the middle. The CDR3 totals 17 residues. CDR3 amino acids: CASSQPSQARGQETQYF. The CDR3, as DNA: TGTGCCAGCAGCCAACCCTCTCAAGCCCGGGGCCAAGAGACCCAGTACTTC.

This chain joins TRBV11-2 and TRBJ2-2; D could derive from TRBD1 or TRBD2 (5 bases each). The CDR3 loop spans 15 amino acids. V was cut by 5 bases and J by 0 bases, with 10 bases left in between. Germline V lookup: CDR1 SGHAT, CDR2 FQNNGV. The CDR3 nucleotides are TGTGCCAGCAGCCCGGGGACGGCGAACACCGGGGAGCTGTTTTTT. Amino acids: CASSPGTANTGELFF.

This clonotype was seen only a few times. The chain employs TRBV9 and TRBJ2-3; D not certain. From germline, CDR1 is SGDLS and CDR2 YYNGEE. Trimming pared 2 bases from V and 0 bases from J, leaving 7 bases between. This CDR3 is built from 14 residues. CDR3 nucleotides: TGTGCCAGCAGCGTTGGGGTGAGCACAGATACGCAGTATTTT. Amino acids: CASSVGVSTDTQYF.

In its sample, this clonotype was seen a few times. V gene TRBV29-1 combines with J gene TRBJ2-3; TRBD2 matches at 12 bases. Germline CDR1 is SQVTM and CDR2 is ANQGSEA. This CDR3 is 16 amino acids long. The V segment lost 7 bases and the J segment 5 bases; nucleotides outside the gene matches: 13. The CDR3 sequence: CSGSDPTSGSLDTQYF. CDR3 coding DNA: TGCAGCGGATCCGACCCGACTAGCGGGAGCTTAGATACGCAGTATTTT.

This clonotype showed up just a few times. This chain connects TRBV3-1 to TRBJ1-1; D ambiguous. V lost 3 bases and J 7 bases, leaving 12 bases between the germline ends. Germline V gives CDR1 LGHDT, CDR2 YNNKEL (reference sequence). The CDR3 loop spans 13 amino acids. CDR3 sequence (DNA): TGTGCCAGCAGCCAGCGGGGATTAATTGAAGCTTTCTTT. It yields the protein CASSQRGLIEAFF.

The chain uses TRBV5-1 and TRBJ1-2; weak D call: TRBD1 (6 bases). Germline loops: CDR1 SGHRS, CDR2 YFSETQ. The CDR3 has 13 amino acids. V lost 0 bases to trimming and J lost 8 bases, with 11 bases between them. The DNA of the CDR3 is TGCGCCAGCAGCTTGGCGGCAGGGGACGGCTACACCTTC. This sequence encodes CASSLAAGDGYTF. Supplemented by reference TRBV5-1 and TRBJ1-2, the full variable domain reads KAGVTQTPRYLIKTRGQQVTLSCSPISGHRSVSWYQQTPGQGLQFLFEYFSETQRNKGNFPGRFSGRQFSNSRSEMNVSTLELGDSALYLCASSLAAGDGYTFGSGTRLTVV.

The chain couples TRBV5-6 to TRBJ1-3, with D perhaps TRBD1 (5 bases). The CDR3 extends over 16 amino acids. Between the trimmed V and J ends, which lost 3 bases and 0 bases, there was a span of 13 bases. CDR1 and CDR2 (germline): SGHDT, YYEEEE. The CDR3 sequence is CASSSPGRSSGNTIYF. The DNA for the CDR3 is TGTGCCAGCAGCTCTCCGGGACGAAGCTCTGGAAACACCATATATTTT.

This clonotype was seen repeatedly, ten times or more. The genes are TRBV24-1 and TRBJ2-6; D may be TRBD2 (5 bases). Germline V gene sequence: CDR1 KGHDR, CDR2 SFDVKD. Trimming shortened V by 2 bases and J by 3 bases, and 13 bases separated the two germline ends. The CDR3 contains 17 residues. DNA for the CDR3: TGTGCCACCAGTGATTCCCGCCGAGGGTTTGGGGCCAACGTCCTGACTTTC. It encodes CATSDSRRGFGANVLTF.

The genes are TRBV20-1 and TRBJ2-7, with 7 bases fitting TRBD2. This CDR3 region has 13 residues. V shed 6 bases and J 4 bases; nucleotides not matched to a gene: 9. The germline V gene has CDR1 DFQATT and CDR2 SNEGSKA (reference sequence). The CDR3 nucleotides are TGCAGTGCGCCCGGGAGGCAGTCGTACGAGCAGTACTTC. Translating gives CSAPGRQSYEQYF.

This clonotype appeared a few times. The V and J genes are TRBV5-1 and TRBJ1-2; unclear D gene. V was clipped by 0 bases and J by 8 bases, with 8 bases between them. This CDR3 is 12 amino acids long. CDR1 SGHRS and CDR2 YFSETQ come from the germline V gene. The CDR3 DNA sequence: TGCGCCAGCAGCTTGGATTTGGGAGGCTACACCTTC. Its translation is CASSLDLGGYTF. The full variable domain, rest sourced from reference TRBV5-1 and TRBJ1-2, is KAGVTQTPRYLIKTRGQQVTLSCSPISGHRSVSWYQQTPGQGLQFLFEYFSETQRNKGNFPGRFSGRQFSNSRSEMNVSTLELGDSALYLCASSLDLGGYTFGSGTRLTVV.

The rearrangement links TRBV7-8 to TRBJ2-5; perhaps TRBD1 as D (6 bases). Trimming removed 2 bases from V and 1 base from J, with 8 bases in between. Germline CDR1 SGHVS, CDR2 FQNEAQ. This CDR3 region has 14 residues. The DNA of the CDR3 is TGTGCCAGCAGCTTAAGGGGGAGCCAAGAGACCCAGTACTTC. It is translated as CASSLRGSQETQYF.

The rearrangement uses TRBV12-3 or TRBV12-4 and TRBJ2-2; the D is unclear. Trimming cost V 6 bases and J 2 bases, with 13 bases left between them. The CDR3 is 15 amino acids. The CDR3 DNA is TGTGCCAGCAGCCGAAACCAAGTAAACACCGGGGAGCTGTTTTTT. It translates to CASSRNQVNTGELFF.

V is TRBV20-1 and J is TRBJ1-4; maybe TRBD1 (5 bases). The V end lost 3 bases, the J end lost 7 bases, and 6 bases lay between the germline ends. The CDR3 runs 11 residues. Germline-derived CDR1 and CDR2 are DFQATT and SNEGSKA (reference sequence). CDR3 nucleotide sequence: TGCAGTGCTAGCGGGGGTGAAAAACTGTTTTTT. Translated: CSASGGEKLFF.

The chain couples TRBV5-1 to TRBJ2-5; D possibly matches TRBD1 or TRBD2 (5 bases each). With 1 base removed from V and 5 bases from J, the gap between germline ends came to 15 bases. This CDR3 is 15 amino acids long. CDR1 and CDR2 (germline): SGHRS, YFSETQ. The CDR3 sequence is CASSLYGQEGETQYF. CDR3 sequence (DNA): TGCGCCAGCAGCTTGTATGGCCAAGAGGGGGAGACCCAGTACTTC.

This clonotype was counted between two and nine times. The chain is built from TRBV5-1 and TRBJ1-6; D unresolved. Germline V gene data show CDR1 as SGHRS and CDR2 as YFSETQ. Trimming cost V 4 bases and J 5 bases, with 13 bases left between them. The CDR3 is 15 residues long. CDR3 protein: CASSPSSSHNSPLHF. Here the CDR3 DNA reads TGCGCCAGCAGCCCCTCGTCCAGTCATAATTCACCCCTCCACTTT. Based on the CDR3 plus reference TRBV5-1 and TRBJ1-6, the full variable domain is KAGVTQTPRYLIKTRGQQVTLSCSPISGHRSVSWYQQTPGQGLQFLFEYFSETQRNKGNFPGRFSGRQFSNSRSEMNVSTLELGDSALYLCASSPSSSHNSPLHFGNGTRLTVT.

The V call is TRBV6-2 or TRBV6-3, the J call TRBJ2-1; 7 nucleotides match TRBD2. This CDR3 has 16 amino acids. Germline V gene sequence: CDR1 MNHEY, CDR2 SVGEGT. V gave up 0 bases and J gave up 6 bases; unmatched junction bases: 8. CDR3 in amino acids: CASSYSGSGTLNEQFF. The CDR3 DNA reads TGTGCCAGCAGTTACTCAGGGAGCGGGACCCTCAATGAGCAGTTCTTC.